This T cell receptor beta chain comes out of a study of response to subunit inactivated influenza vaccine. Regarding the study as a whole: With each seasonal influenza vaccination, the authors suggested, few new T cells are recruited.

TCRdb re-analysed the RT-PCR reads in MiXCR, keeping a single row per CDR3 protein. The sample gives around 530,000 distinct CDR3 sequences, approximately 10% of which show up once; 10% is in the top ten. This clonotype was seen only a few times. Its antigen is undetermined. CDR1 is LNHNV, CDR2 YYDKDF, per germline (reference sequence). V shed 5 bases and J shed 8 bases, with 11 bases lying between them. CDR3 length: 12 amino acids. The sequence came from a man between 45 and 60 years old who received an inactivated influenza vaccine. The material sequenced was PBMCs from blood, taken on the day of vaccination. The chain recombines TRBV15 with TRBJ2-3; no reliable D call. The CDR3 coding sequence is TGTGCCACCAGCGAAAAATGGGCTACGCAGTATTTT. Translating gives CATSEKWATQYF.